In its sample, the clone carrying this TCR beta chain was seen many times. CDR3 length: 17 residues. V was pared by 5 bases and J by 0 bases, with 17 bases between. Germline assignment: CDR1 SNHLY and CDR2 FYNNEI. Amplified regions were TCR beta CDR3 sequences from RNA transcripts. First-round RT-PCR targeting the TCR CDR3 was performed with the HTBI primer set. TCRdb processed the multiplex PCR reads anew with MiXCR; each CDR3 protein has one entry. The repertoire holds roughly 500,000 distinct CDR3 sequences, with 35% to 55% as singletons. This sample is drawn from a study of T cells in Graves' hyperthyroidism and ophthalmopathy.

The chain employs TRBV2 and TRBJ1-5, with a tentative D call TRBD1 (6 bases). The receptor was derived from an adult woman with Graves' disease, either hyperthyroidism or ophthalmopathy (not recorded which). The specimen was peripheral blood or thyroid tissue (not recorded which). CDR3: CASSRGKTDNSNQPQHF. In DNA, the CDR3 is TGTGCCAGCAGTAGGGGGAAGACAGATAATAGCAATCAGCCCCAGCATTTT.